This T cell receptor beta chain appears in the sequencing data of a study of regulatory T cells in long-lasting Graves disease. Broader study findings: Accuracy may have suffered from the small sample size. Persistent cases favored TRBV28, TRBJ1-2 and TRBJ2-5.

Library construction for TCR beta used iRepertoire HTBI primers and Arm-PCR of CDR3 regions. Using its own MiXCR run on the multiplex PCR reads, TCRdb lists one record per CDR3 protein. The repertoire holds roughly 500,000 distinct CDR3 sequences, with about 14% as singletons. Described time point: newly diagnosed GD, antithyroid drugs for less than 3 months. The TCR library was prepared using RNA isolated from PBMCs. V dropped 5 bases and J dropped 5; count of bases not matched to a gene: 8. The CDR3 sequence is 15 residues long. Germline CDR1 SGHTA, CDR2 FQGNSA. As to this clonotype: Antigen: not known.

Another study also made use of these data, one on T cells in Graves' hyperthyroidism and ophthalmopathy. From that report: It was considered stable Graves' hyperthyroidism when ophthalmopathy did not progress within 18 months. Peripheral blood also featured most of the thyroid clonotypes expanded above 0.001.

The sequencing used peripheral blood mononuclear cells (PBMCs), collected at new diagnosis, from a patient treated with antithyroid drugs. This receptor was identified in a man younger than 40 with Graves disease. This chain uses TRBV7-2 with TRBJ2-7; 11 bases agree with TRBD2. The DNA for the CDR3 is TGTGCCAGCAGCGTTACTAGCGGGAGTTCTAACGAGCAGTACTTC. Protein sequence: CASSVTSGSSNEQYF.